Listed below are T cell receptor beta chains from one sample, sequenced in a study of blood T cells in healthy people across ages. TCRdb called the 5' RACE reads again in MiXCR, with one record for every CDR3 protein. The table shows about 1.4 million distinct CDR3 sequences, with 59% occurring only once. The sequencing input was blood. The receptor source for this set is a man younger than 35 in good health. Each CDR3 is given with its conserved first and last residue.

v_call,j_call,cdr3_aa
TRBV20-1,TRBJ1-2,CSAQTGGARGYTF
TRBV4-1,TRBJ2-3,CASSPGRRDTQYF
TRBV15,TRBJ2-2,CATSIGEITGELFF
TRBV10-3,TRBJ2-5,CAISESKAGWETQYF
TRBV28,TRBJ2-1,CASGLGLSYNEQFF
TRBV10-3,TRBJ1-2,CAISGDNGYTF
TRBV5-1,TRBJ1-1,CASSTDRGYTEAFF
TRBV7-2,TRBJ1-6,CASSLRGHQTGNSPLHF
TRBV4-2,TRBJ1-1,CASSEEDRDSKKAFF
TRBV5-1,TRBJ2-5,CASSLAGIQETQYF
TRBV28,TRBJ1-1,CASSLARLMNTEAFF
TRBV12-5,TRBJ2-5,CASGSGDRGTGETQYF
TRBV6-5,TRBJ1-6,CASTPKGGRYSPLHF
TRBV6-1,-,CASSETGTSDNEQYF
TRBV29-1,TRBJ1-2,CSVEASWGGYTF
TRBV14,TRBJ1-1,CASSQDQGNLNTEAFF
TRBV9,TRBJ2-2,CASSVWANTGELFF
TRBV5-1,TRBJ1-2,CASSWGPGGYTF
TRBV25-1,TRBJ2-3,CASSEYEDTQYF
TRBV20-1,TRBJ2-7,CSARDRDEQYF
TRBV14,TRBJ2-7,CASSQVAGEYEQYF
TRBV14,TRBJ2-1,CASSQPGLGRQYEQFF
TRBV7-8,TRBJ2-4,CASSLVGSFPAKNIQYF
TRBV12-3/TRBV12-4,TRBJ1-6,CASSFERGEGLHF
TRBV15,TRBJ2-1,CATLETTVGAGVSYNEQFF
TRBV12-5,TRBJ2-7,CASGPAGEQYF
TRBV4-2,TRBJ2-6,CASSQAFTAGVVGGANVLTF
TRBV27,TRBJ1-4,CASSLTGGGTNEKLFF
TRBV7-8,TRBJ2-1,CASEGGAYSYNEQFF
TRBV20-1,TRBJ2-1,CSARDTSGRHRYNEQFF
TRBV29-1,TRBJ2-7,CWGLRGTYEQYF
TRBV2,TRBJ1-4,CASSDRRTNEKLFF
TRBV7-9,TRBJ1-1,CASSVAGDEAFF
TRBV7-2,TRBJ2-3,CASTLGRDTQYF
TRBV11-2,-,CASSPTPRGIHEQYF
TRBV6-6,TRBJ2-3,CASSYRGVSTDTQYF
TRBV2,TRBJ2-1,CASSGPRAGVFVGEQFF
TRBV13,-,CASSSYRETYEQYF
TRBV20-1,TRBJ2-5,CSVGTGRQETQYF
TRBV29-1,TRBJ2-1,CSIMAPQSYNEQFF
TRBV12-5,TRBJ1-2,CASGAPLDNYGYTF
TRBV12-3/TRBV12-4,TRBJ2-1,CASSLAGVRAGALNEQFF
TRBV20-1,TRBJ1-2,CSATLDRTVGFGYTF
TRBV20-1,-,CSAQVGAYEQYF
TRBV7-9,-,CASSLREGPPYEQYF
TRBV20-1,TRBJ1-2,CSPRIPSNYGYTF
TRBV7-9,TRBJ2-6,CASSYTYGGWVPGANVLTF
TRBV9,TRBJ2-1,CASTLTSGGWDEQFF
TRBV4-3,-,CASSQSPGLTYNEQYF
TRBV7-2,TRBJ2-1,CASSLGTSGGHYNEQFF
TRBV29-1,TRBJ2-5,CSVEVLQETQYF
TRBV29-1,TRBJ2-1,CSVDLDSYNEQFF
TRBV20-1,TRBJ2-3,CSAETLAGIDTQYF
TRBV5-1,TRBJ2-1,CASSQPRRNLYNEQFF
TRBV20-1,TRBJ1-1,CSARSWTDLNTEAFF
TRBV15,TRBJ2-7,CATSRVGRSAEQYF
TRBV10-3,TRBJ2-2,CTISGTSGSHGELFF
TRBV12-3/TRBV12-4,TRBJ2-3,CASSLGGAGADTQYF
TRBV27,TRBJ2-4,CASSPLGTSKNIQYF
TRBV5-1,TRBJ2-5,CASSLGAWTVQETQYF